The 5 T cell receptor beta chains in this list originate from one sample, sequenced in a study of T cells after yellow fever vaccination. TCRdb used MiXCR to reprocess the 5' RACE reads, holding one entry per CDR3 protein. Among 80,000 to 100,000 distinct CDR3 sequences listed, 4.5% to 6% were seen once. The specimen was CD8+ T cells sorted from PBMCs, collected 10 days after the yellow fever booster vaccination. The receptors here all came from a man aged 18 to 35 who received the YFV17D yellow fever vaccine.

The CDR3 region has the DNA TGTGCCACCAGCAGTCGACAATACACTGAAGCTTTCTTT. Its protein is CATSSRQYTEAFF. The chain joins TRBV15 to TRBJ1-1, with D unresolved. V was shortened by 3 bases and J by 3 bases, with 8 bases between the two germline ends. Per germline, CDR1 LNHNV and CDR2 YYDKDF (reference sequence). CDR3 length: 13 amino acids.

This clonotype was seen repeatedly, ten times or more. The V and J genes are TRBV25-1 and TRBJ2-2; 7 bases fit TRBD1. This CDR3 contains 15 residues. Germline CDR1 is MGHDK and CDR2 is SYGVNS. V trimming: 6 bases; J trimming: 6 bases; junction bases outside the gene matches: 10. CDR3 in amino acids: CASREGDREAGELFF. CDR3 in DNA: TGTGCCAGCAGGGAAGGAGACAGGGAAGCCGGGGAGCTGTTTTTT. The complete variable domain, with remaining parts taken from reference TRBV25-1 and TRBJ2-2, reads EADIYQTPRYLVIGTGKKITLECSQTMGHDKMYWYQQDPGMELHLIHYSYGVNSTEKGDLSSESTVSRIRTEHFPLTLESARPSHTSQYLCASREGDREAGELFFGEGSRLTVL.

The sample holds a few counts of this clonotype. The chain employs TRBV7-9 and TRBJ1-2; D is perhaps TRBD1 (6 bases). CDR3 length equals 15 residues. Germline V CDR1 and CDR2: SEHNR, FQNEAQ (reference sequence). Trimming shortened V by 0 bases and J by 8 bases, and 16 bases separated the two germline ends. This CDR3 is CASSLARDNLGGYTF. CDR3 nucleotide sequence: TGTGCCAGCAGCTTAGCACGGGACAACCTGGGAGGCTACACCTTC.

This clonotype showed up just a few times. The V gene is TRBV29-1, the J gene TRBJ2-7; TRBD1 matches at 7 bases. This CDR3 contains 13 residues. Unmatched junction bases numbered 9, after V lost 6 bases and J lost 4 bases. The germline CDR1 and CDR2 sequences are SQVTM and ANQGSEA. CDR3 coding DNA: TGCAGCGTCCGGACAGGTAGAGGGTACGAGCAGTACTTC. This translates into CSVRTGRGYEQYF.

This chain uses TRBV4-1 with TRBJ1-2; D call uncertain. The CDR3 covers 16 residues. Germline values: CDR1 MGHRA, CDR2 YSYEKL. The V and J ends lost 1 base and 5 bases respectively, with 17 bases between them. CDR3 sequence reads: CASSQGLSGLRYGYTF. In DNA, the CDR3 is TGCGCCAGCAGCCAAGGGTTGTCAGGTCTTAGATATGGCTACACCTTC.